Presented here are 30 T cell receptor beta chains from one specimen sequenced in a study of Ad26.COV2.S vaccination and SARS-CoV-2 variants. The treatment denotes: 15 to 20 received Ad26.COV2.S at low or high dose, single or two shots; about 5 received placebo; per-sample allocation not given. Vaccine and placebo recipients were sampled on day 63 after the first injection. Generated by immunoSEQ multiplex PCR, the TCRdb table keeps only in-frame clones and is missing some. The repertoire consists of roughly 300,000 clones, with approximately 90% occurring once and the leading ten covering approximately 4.5%. The input for sequencing was peripheral blood, taken in a trial of Ad26.COV2.S vaccine versus placebo. These receptors originate from a person between 18 and 60 years old who received the Ad26.COV2.S COVID-19 vaccine or a placebo.

The gene calls are TRBV14 and TRBJ1-1; D call uncertain. The CDR3 extends over 14 amino acids. Per the germline V gene, CDR1 is SGHDN and CDR2 is FVKESK. V was clipped by 2 bases and J by 7 bases, with 14 bases between them. This CDR3 is CASSQIGVVGEAFF. The DNA for the CDR3 is TGTGCCAGCAGCCAAATCGGGGTGGTAGGTGAAGCTTTCTTT.

The genes are TRBV5-1 and TRBJ2-3, with TRBD2 matching 11 bases. Per germline, CDR1 SGHRS and CDR2 YFSETQ. The CDR3 is 17 residues long. V was clipped by 3 bases and J by 3 bases; unmatched bases: 9. Here the CDR3 reads CASSSQTLAGGTDTQYF. CDR3 coding DNA: TGCGCCAGCAGCTCCCAAACCTTAGCGGGGGGGACAGATACGCAGTATTTT.

This chain joins TRBV20-1 and TRBJ2-3, with a weak D call TRBD2 (5 bases). The V end lost 3 bases, the J end lost 2 bases, and 12 bases lay between the germline ends. CDR1 DFQATT and CDR2 SNEGSKA come from the germline V gene (reference sequence). CDR3 size: 14 residues. CDR3 region: CSASIFGDTDTQYF. CDR3 nucleotides: TGCAGTGCTAGTATTTTCGGGGACACAGATACGCAGTATTTT.

This chain links TRBV2 with TRBJ2-5; 7 nucleotides line up with TRBD1. CDR3 size: 15 residues. V lost 5 bases to trimming and J lost 2 bases; unmatched junction nucleotides: 8. In germline, CDR1 is SNHLY, CDR2 FYNNEI. The CDR3: CASSRQGSGQETQYF. The DNA for the CDR3 is TGTGCCAGCAGTCGACAGGGTTCAGGGCAAGAGACCCAGTACTTC.

The V and J genes are TRBV4-1 and TRBJ1-4, with D maybe TRBD1 (5 bases). The V end was cut by 6 bases, the J end by 8 bases, with 16 bases between. The germline gives CDR1 MGHRA, CDR2 YSYEKL. The CDR3 is 14 residues long. The CDR3 sequence: CASRAGNAAEKLFF. CDR3 DNA sequence: TGCGCCAGCAGGGCAGGGAATGCAGCGGAAAAACTGTTTTTT.

The chain recombines TRBV9 with TRBJ2-5; 8 bases are shared with TRBD2. The length of the CDR3 is 15 residues. V trimming: 4 bases; J trimming: 4 bases; junction bases outside the gene matches: 9. Germline lookup yields CDR1 SGDLS and CDR2 YYNGEE. The CDR3 here is CASSLTGTRGETQYF. As DNA, the CDR3 is TGTGCCAGCAGCCTCACCGGGACTAGAGGAGAGACCCAGTACTTC. The full variable domain, rest sourced from reference TRBV9 and TRBJ2-5, is DSGVTQTPKHLITATGQRVTLRCSPRSGDLSVYWYQQSLDQGLQFLIQYYNGEERAKGNILERFSAQQFPDLHSELNLSSLELGDSALYFCASSLTGTRGETQYFGPGTRLLVL.

The rearrangement uses TRBV6-5 and TRBJ2-1, with 11 bases fitting TRBD1. Looked up from germline, CDR1 is MNHEY and CDR2 is SVGAGI. The CDR3 totals 15 residues. V gave up 2 bases and J gave up 7 bases; unmatched junction bases: 4. The CDR3 sequence is CASSYGTGGSNEQFF. The CDR3 bases are TGTGCCAGCAGTTACGGGACAGGGGGTTCGAATGAGCAGTTCTTC.

This clone has only one observation. The CDR3 reads CASSPSGSLNNEQFF. The CDR3 DNA reads TGTGCCAGCTCACCAAGCGGGAGCCTAAACAATGAGCAGTTCTTC. V gene TRBV18 combines with J gene TRBJ2-1; 8 positions agree with TRBD2. V dropped 2 bases and J dropped 5; count of bases not matched to a gene: 5. Germline V CDR1 and CDR2: KGHSH, LQKENI. The CDR3 loop spans 15 amino acids.

This chain links TRBV4-1 with TRBJ1-2, with TRBD1 matching 11 bases. Per the germline V gene, CDR1 is MGHRA and CDR2 is YSYEKL. The CDR3 runs 18 residues. V gave up 5 bases and J gave up 6 bases; unmatched junction bases: 17. This CDR3 reads CASSAPVGGQGARDGYTF. The CDR3 nucleotides read TGCGCCAGCAGCGCCCCAGTTGGAGGACAGGGGGCAAGGGATGGCTACACCTTC.

On this clone: The sample holds other DNA sequences that translate to the same CDR3. The V call is TRBV28, the J call TRBJ2-7, with TRBD1 matching over 8 bases. This CDR3 contains 15 residues. The ends lost 2 bases at V and 3 bases at J; junction bases unmatched: 6. Per germline, CDR1 MDHEN and CDR2 SYDVKM. The CDR3 region is CASSLPGQGYYEQYF. CDR3 sequence (DNA): TGTGCCAGCAGTTTACCCGGACAGGGATACTACGAGCAGTACTTC. The full variable domain, rest sourced from reference TRBV28 and TRBJ2-7, is DVKVTQSSRYLVKRTGEKVFLECVQDMDHENMFWYRQDPGLGLRLIYFSYDVKMKEKGDIPEGYSVSREKKERFSLILESASTNQTSMYLCASSLPGQGYYEQYFGPGTRLTVT.

The DNA of the CDR3 is TGTGCCAGCAGCCAATATTACGAGCAGTACTTC. It specifies CASSQYYEQYF. The chain links TRBV7-6 to TRBJ2-7; D unresolved. Germline-derived CDR1 and CDR2 are SGHVS and FNYEAQ. V lost 5 bases to trimming and J lost 4 bases, with 6 bases between them. This CDR3 is 11 amino acids long.

The V and J genes are TRBV29-1 and TRBJ1-2; D unresolved. The CDR3 spans 12 residues. The V and J ends lost 3 bases and 4 bases respectively, with 9 bases between them. Germline V lookup: CDR1 SQVTM, CDR2 ANQGSEA. CDR3 in DNA: TGCAGCGTTGATGAGGGAATCTATGGCTACACCTTC. Its translation is CSVDEGIYGYTF.

The chain links TRBV3-1 (or the pseudogene TRBV3-2) to TRBJ2-3; no definite D call. V gave up 4 bases and J gave up 2 bases, with 7 bases separating them. Germline loops: CDR1 LGHDT, CDR2 YNNKEL (reference sequence). This CDR3 comprises 13 residues. The CDR3 reads CASSLLSTDTQYF. The CDR3 DNA is TGTGCCAGCAGCCTCTTGTCCACAGATACGCAGTATTTT.

This clone has just one count. V is TRBV15 and J is TRBJ2-1, with D possibly being TRBD1 (6 bases). V was trimmed by 0 bases and J by 10 bases, leaving 34 bases between them. Per germline, CDR1 LNHNV and CDR2 YYDKDF (reference sequence). The CDR3 is made up of 21 amino acids. In DNA form, the CDR3 reads TGTGCCACCAGCAGAGAGTCCAAAGGCAGAACAGGGAATAGATCAACCCACGAGCAGTTCTTC. It yields the protein CATSRESKGRTGNRSTHEQFF.

This clone came up once. This chain links TRBV9 with TRBJ2-5; D may be TRBD1 (6 bases). The CDR3 length is 15 residues. CDR1 SGDLS and CDR2 YYNGEE come from the germline V gene. Trimming shortened V by 0 bases and J by 5 bases, and 14 bases separated the two germline ends. The DNA for the CDR3 is TGTGCCAGCAGCGTAGGGGGGCCCCTCGGGGAGACCCAGTACTTC. Protein: CASSVGGPLGETQYF.

The V and J genes are TRBV7-2 and TRBJ1-2, with D maybe TRBD1 (5 bases). V was cut by 7 bases and J by 2 bases, with 23 bases left in between. This CDR3 comprises 17 residues. Germline lookup yields CDR1 SGHTA and CDR2 FQGNSA. CDR3 bases: TGTGCCAGCAACCCCCAGCCCGCCCAGGGAAAAAACTATGGCTACACCTTC. It is translated as CASNPQPAQGKNYGYTF.

The CDR3 is CASSSSDLEQYF. The CDR3 DNA is TGTGCCAGCAGCTCCTCCGACCTCGAGCAGTACTTC. The V call is TRBV13, the J call TRBJ2-7; no clear D. Trimming stripped 4 bases from V and 6 bases from J, with 10 bases between. The CDR3 is made up of 12 amino acids. The V gene's germline CDR1 is PRHDT and CDR2 FYEKMQ (reference sequence).

The V call is TRBV6-6, the J call TRBJ2-1; perhaps TRBD2 as D (6 bases). The CDR3 has 12 residues. Trimming stripped 5 bases from V and 6 bases from J, with 8 bases between. Germline V gene lookup returns CDR1 MNHNY and CDR2 SVGAGI (reference sequence). CDR3 sequence: CASSGGSNEQFF. In nucleotides, the CDR3 is TGTGCCAGCAGTGGAGGGAGCAATGAGCAGTTCTTC.

The chain joins TRBV28 to TRBJ1-6; 7 bases map to TRBD1. The CDR3 is 15 residues long. Looked up from germline, CDR1 is MDHEN and CDR2 is SYDVKM. Germline trimming cut 6 bases from V and 6 bases from J; bases unmatched to any gene: 8. CDR3 in DNA: TGTGCCAGCAGGAGACAGGGCGGATTTAATTCACCCCTCCACTTT. Residues: CASRRQGGFNSPLHF. Full variable domain (rest looked up from reference TRBV28 and TRBJ1-6): DVKVTQSSRYLVKRTGEKVFLECVQDMDHENMFWYRQDPGLGLRLIYFSYDVKMKEKGDIPEGYSVSREKKERFSLILESASTNQTSMYLCASRRQGGFNSPLHFGNGTRLTVT.

The rearrangement uses TRBV19 and TRBJ1-1; D gene unclear. V dropped 7 bases and J dropped 2 bases, with 8 bases sitting between them. The CDR3 extends over 12 amino acids. The germline CDR1 and CDR2 sequences are LNHDA and SQIVND (reference sequence). CDR3 sequence: CASTADNTEAFF. CDR3 DNA sequence: TGTGCCAGTACCGCAGATAACACTGAAGCTTTCTTT.

V and J are TRBV7-9 and TRBJ1-4; no clear D. CDR1 and CDR2 from the germline V gene are SEHNR and FQNEAQ (reference sequence). The length of the CDR3 is 13 residues. Trimming removed 5 bases at V and 5 bases at J, with 9 bases between. The CDR3 spells CASSGPQNEKLFF. CDR3 sequence (DNA): TGTGCCAGCAGCGGACCGCAGAATGAAAAACTGTTTTTT.

The V call is TRBV11-2, the J call TRBJ2-1; tentatively, D is TRBD1 or TRBD2 (6 bases each). The CDR3 consists of 13 residues. The germline gives CDR1 SGHAT, CDR2 FQNNGV. Trimming removed 2 bases at V and 5 bases at J, with 7 bases between. The CDR3 here is CASSLRGDNEQFF. The CDR3 nucleotides are TGTGCCAGCAGCTTAAGGGGGGACAATGAGCAGTTCTTC.

V usage is TRBV19 and J usage is TRBJ1-2, with 9 bases lining up with TRBD1. The CDR3 loop spans 16 amino acids. Germline CDR1 and CDR2: LNHDA and SQIVND (reference sequence). After removal of 3 bases from V and 9 bases from J, the junction contained 14 bases not matched to a gene. CDR3 amino acids: CASSIGLSRDRDRYTF. The DNA for the CDR3 is TGTGCCAGTAGTATCGGCCTCTCTAGGGACAGGGATCGCTACACCTTC. Combining the CDR3 with reference TRBV19 and TRBJ1-2 gives the whole variable domain DGGITQSPKYLFRKEGQNVTLSCEQNLNHDAMYWYRQDPGQGLRLIYYSQIVNDFQKGDIAEGYSVSREKKESFPLTVTSAQKNPTAFYLCASSIGLSRDRDRYTFGSGTRLTVV.

This sequence joins TRBV12-3 or TRBV12-4 and TRBJ1-1; D uncertain. The V gene lost 6 bases and the J gene lost 1 base, with 6 bases spanning the gap. The CDR3 has 12 amino acids. For the CDR3, the DNA is TGTGCCAGCAGGACGGCGAACACTGAAGCTTTCTTT. It encodes CASRTANTEAFF.

The CDR3 coding sequence is TGTGCCAGCAGTCGCAGGGGTTCTGGCAATCAGCCCCAGCATTTT. It yields the protein CASSRRGSGNQPQHF. The chain recombines TRBV6-5 with TRBJ1-5; D may be TRBD1 (6 bases). V dropped 5 bases and J dropped 2 bases, with 13 bases sitting between them. The CDR3 is made up of 15 amino acids. CDR1 is MNHEY and CDR2 is SVGAGI in the germline V gene.

This clone has a single count. V usage is TRBV7-2 and J usage is TRBJ1-5, with a possible D match to TRBD1 (6 bases). The CDR3 is made up of 15 amino acids. The germline V gene encodes CDR1 SGHTA and CDR2 FQGNSA. Trimming cost V 3 bases and J 2 bases, with 11 bases left between them. CDR3 amino acids: CASSLDSEGNQPQHF. CDR3 nucleotides: TGTGCCAGCAGCTTGGACAGTGAGGGCAATCAGCCCCAGCATTTT.

A note on this clone: The junction departs from germline at one end; a sequencing error may be responsible. The CDR3 protein is CASSLVADNYGYTF. As DNA, the CDR3 is TGTGCCAGCAGCTTGGTCGCGGATAACTACGGCTACACCTTC. The V and J genes are TRBV5-5 and TRBJ1-2; no clear D gene. CDR3 length: 14 residues. Germline CDR1 and CDR2: SGHKS and YYEKEE (reference sequence).

The chain uses TRBV4-1 and TRBJ1-2; 8 nucleotides align to TRBD1. Germline V gene lookup returns CDR1 MGHRA and CDR2 YSYEKL. This CDR3 is 19 amino acids long. V was clipped by 0 bases and J by 4 bases; unmatched bases: 16. CDR3 DNA: TGCGCCAGCAGCCAAGATCCCCCACCGACAGGGGACCTGGGCTATGGCTACACCTTC. The encoded protein is CASSQDPPPTGDLGYGYTF.

This chain links TRBV14 with TRBJ2-1, with D maybe TRBD1 (5 bases). Germline CDR1 and CDR2: SGHDN and FVKESK. The ends were cut back, 3 bases at V and 2 bases at J, with 20 bases in the middle. This CDR3 comprises 18 residues. CDR3 in amino acids: CASSQVLNTGFPYNEQFF. For the CDR3, the DNA is TGTGCCAGCAGCCAGGTTTTGAACACAGGTTTCCCCTACAATGAGCAGTTCTTC.

CDR3 protein: CASSPRENTEAFF. The DNA for the CDR3 is TGTGCCAGCTCACCACGGGAGAACACTGAAGCTTTCTTT. The chain employs TRBV18 and TRBJ1-1, with D hard to call. The CDR3 runs to 13 residues. Germline assignment: CDR1 KGHSH and CDR2 LQKENI. The V end was cut by 1 base, the J end by 1 base, with 4 bases between.